What follows are 20 T cell receptor beta chains derived from one specimen sequenced in a study of technical replicates of blood from four donors. This table comes from immunoSEQ multiplex PCR, and its TCRdb copy is limited to in-frame clones, with some not included. The data show more than 80,000 clones, 95% to 97% seen once. Specimen: T cells isolated from PBMCs. The receptors stem from a human donor in good health.

The genes are TRBV25-1 and TRBJ1-2; a possible D gene is TRBD1 (5 bases). Between the trimmed V and J ends, which lost 4 bases and 0 bases, there was a span of 9 bases. This CDR3 contains 14 residues. Germline values: CDR1 MGHDK, CDR2 SYGVNS. CDR3 nucleotides: TGTGCCAGCAGTGCAGGGTTAGCTAACTATGGCTACACCTTC. This gives the protein CASSAGLANYGYTF.

The chain links TRBV10-3 to TRBJ2-7, with D possibly being TRBD2 (5 bases). The CDR3 contains 14 residues. The germline V and J ends were trimmed by 3 bases and 6 bases, with 15 bases remaining between them. Germline CDR1 is ENHRY and CDR2 is SYGVKD. The CDR3 loop reads CAISDGLGAGEQYF. The DNA of the CDR3 is TGTGCCATCAGTGACGGGTTGGGTGCGGGCGAGCAGTACTTC.

The V call is TRBV14, the J call TRBJ2-5; 7 bases map to TRBD2. Germline CDR1 reads SGHDN; CDR2 reads FVKESK. The V segment lost 1 base and the J segment 5 bases; nucleotides outside the gene matches: 10. The CDR3 extends over 16 amino acids. The CDR3 protein is CASSQARLAEWETQYF. In DNA, the CDR3 is TGTGCCAGCAGCCAAGCGCGGCTAGCGGAATGGGAGACCCAGTACTTC.

This sequence joins TRBV27 and TRBJ1-4; D is possibly TRBD1 (6 bases). The CDR3 totals 13 residues. Germline values: CDR1 MNHEY, CDR2 SMNVEV (reference sequence). V gave up 5 bases and J gave up 8 bases, with 12 bases separating them. The CDR3 here is CASSQQGYEKLFF. The CDR3 nucleotides read TGTGCCAGCAGTCAACAGGGATACGAAAAACTGTTTTTT.

This clone was recorded once. The chain joins TRBV4-2 to TRBJ1-5, with D perhaps TRBD1 (5 bases). CDR3 length equals 15 residues. CDR1 LGHNA and CDR2 YNFKEQ come from the germline V gene. The germline V and J ends were trimmed by 0 bases and 2 bases, with 8 bases remaining between them. The CDR3 is CASSQDRVGNQPQHF. The CDR3 DNA reads TGTGCCAGCAGCCAAGACAGGGTGGGCAATCAGCCCCAGCATTTT.

The genes are TRBV5-1 and TRBJ1-1; a possible D gene is TRBD1 (6 bases). Trimming removed 2 bases from V and 1 base from J, with 12 bases in between. The germline V gene encodes CDR1 SGHRS and CDR2 YFSETQ. The CDR3 has 15 residues. The CDR3 sequence is CASSFRTDPNTEAFF. CDR3 in DNA: TGCGCCAGCAGCTTCCGGACAGACCCGAACACTGAAGCTTTCTTT. Drawing the rest from reference TRBV5-1 and TRBJ1-1, the complete variable domain is KAGVTQTPRYLIKTRGQQVTLSCSPISGHRSVSWYQQTPGQGLQFLFEYFSETQRNKGNFPGRFSGRQFSNSRSEMNVSTLELGDSALYLCASSFRTDPNTEAFFGQGTRLTVV.

This clone was detected only once. This chain links TRBV7-2 with TRBJ2-7, with D perhaps matching TRBD2 (6 bases). The CDR3 is 14 residues long. The germline CDR1 and CDR2 sequences are SGHTA and FQGNSA. Between the trimmed V and J ends, which lost 1 base and 9 bases, there was a span of 16 bases. The CDR3 here is CASSLGTTKKGQYF. CDR3 sequence (DNA): TGTGCCAGCAGCTTAGGGACTACTAAAAAGGGGCAGTACTTC.

The chain combines TRBV9 with TRBJ2-5; 8 bases align to TRBD2. J gave up 5 bases and V 0 bases, and 12 bases lay outside the gene matches. The CDR3 contains 17 residues. Germline lookup yields CDR1 SGDLS and CDR2 YYNGEE. The CDR3 is CASSVEKTGGGRETQYF. Here the CDR3 DNA reads TGTGCCAGCAGCGTAGAAAAGACGGGGGGGGGCCGCGAGACCCAGTACTTC.

This clone was found once. V gene TRBV2 combines with J gene TRBJ2-2, with D possibly matching TRBD1 (5 bases). The ends were cut back, 7 bases at V and 2 bases at J, with 11 bases in the middle. The CDR3 loop spans 14 amino acids. From germline, CDR1 is SNHLY and CDR2 FYNNEI. CDR3 loop: CASTGQGNTGELFF. CDR3 DNA: TGTGCCAGCACCGGGCAGGGTAACACCGGGGAGCTGTTTTTT.

V usage is TRBV11-2 and J usage is TRBJ1-1; weak D call: TRBD1 (6 bases). Trimming removed 6 bases at V and 3 bases at J, with 11 bases between. The CDR3 contains 13 residues. The germline CDR1 and CDR2 sequences are SGHAT and FQNNGV. For the CDR3, the DNA is TGTGCCAGCAGTTATCAGGGGCACACTGAAGCTTTCTTT. Encoded protein: CASSYQGHTEAFF.

The V call is TRBV6-1, the J call TRBJ1-2, with D perhaps matching TRBD1 (6 bases). V lost 0 bases to trimming and J lost 4 bases, with 9 bases between them. Germline-derived CDR1 and CDR2 are MNHNS and SASEGT. There are 14 residues in the CDR3. CDR3 sequence: CASSEAQGSYGYTF. The DNA of the CDR3 is TGTGCCAGCAGTGAAGCCCAGGGGTCCTATGGCTACACCTTC.

This chain uses TRBV4-3 with TRBJ2-3, with D uncertain. CDR1 and CDR2 from the germline V gene are LGHNA and YSLEER. The V end was cut by 0 bases, the J end by 4 bases, with 17 bases between. The CDR3 contains 17 residues. The CDR3 DNA follows: TGCGCCAGCAGCCAAGAAGCCCTACCGCTCCGGGCAGATACGCAGTATTTT. Translating gives CASSQEALPLRADTQYF.

This chain connects TRBV6-5 to TRBJ1-1; unclear D gene. Per the germline V gene, CDR1 is MNHEY and CDR2 is SVGAGI. Trimming left V 7 bases short and J 5 bases short, with 14 bases between. The CDR3 covers 13 residues. The CDR3 nucleotides are TGTGCCAGCATCTCCGCAAGAGGAACTGAAGCTTTCTTT. This translates into CASISARGTEAFF.

The gene calls are TRBV9 and TRBJ2-7; TRBD1 aligns across 11 bases. The germline CDR1 and CDR2 sequences are SGDLS and YYNGEE. The CDR3 consists of 15 residues. The V gene end was trimmed by 4 bases and the J gene end by 1 base; junction bases not matched to a gene: 4. The CDR3 loop reads CASSLGTGGSYEQYF. The CDR3 nucleotides are TGTGCCAGCAGCCTGGGGACAGGGGGGTCCTACGAGCAGTACTTC.

This chain uses TRBV9 with TRBJ2-7; 8 positions match TRBD1. Unmatched junction bases numbered 4, after V lost 1 base and J lost 4 bases. The CDR3 is 14 amino acids. CDR1 and CDR2 (germline): SGDLS, YYNGEE. CDR3 in amino acids: CASSVSQGAYEQYF. In DNA, the CDR3 is TGTGCCAGCAGCGTAAGTCAGGGGGCATACGAGCAGTACTTC.

The CDR3 bases are TGTGCCAGCAGACGAGGGACAGAGAACACTGAAGCTTTCTTT. It codes for CASRRGTENTEAFF. The rearrangement joins TRBV11-2 to TRBJ1-1, with 7 bases that match TRBD1. The germline CDR1 and CDR2 sequences are SGHAT and FQNNGV. J lost 1 base, V lost 6 bases, and 5 bases had no gene match. This CDR3 has 14 amino acids.

The V and J genes are TRBV27 and TRBJ2-7, with D possibly being TRBD1 (5 bases). The V gene's germline CDR1 is MNHEY and CDR2 SMNVEV (reference sequence). The length of the CDR3 is 15 residues. Trimming cost V 2 bases and J 3 bases, with 14 bases left between them. The CDR3 protein is CASSLVYDSYYEQYF. DNA of the CDR3: TGTGCCAGCAGTTTAGTTTATGACAGCTACTACGAGCAGTACTTC.

The J gene is TRBJ1-1, the V gene TRBV4-1; TRBD1 matches 9 bases. Germline loops: CDR1 MGHRA, CDR2 YSYEKL. CDR3 size: 13 residues. Losses at the gene ends were 9 bases for V and 8 bases for J; bases not matched to a gene: 10. The CDR3 loop is CARWGQGAFEAFF. In nucleotides, the CDR3 is TGCGCCAGATGGGGACAGGGAGCCTTCGAAGCTTTCTTT.

The chain couples TRBV14 to TRBJ1-1; 7 nucleotides agree with TRBD1. The germline V gene encodes CDR1 SGHDN and CDR2 FVKESK. The V gene end was trimmed by 1 base and the J gene end by 8 bases; junction bases not matched to a gene: 7. The CDR3 is 14 amino acids. CDR3 loop: CASSQVGVGQEAFF. The CDR3 coding sequence is TGTGCCAGCAGCCAAGTGGGAGTGGGACAGGAAGCTTTCTTT.

J is TRBJ2-1 and V is TRBV10-3; TRBD2 agrees at 10 bases. The germline CDR1 and CDR2 sequences are ENHRY and SYGVKD. This CDR3 comprises 15 residues. Trimming removed 4 bases from V and 5 bases from J; junction bases left unmatched: 5. CDR3 protein: CAISVGLAENNEQFF. The CDR3 region has the DNA TGTGCCATCAGTGTCGGACTAGCGGAGAACAATGAGCAGTTCTTC.